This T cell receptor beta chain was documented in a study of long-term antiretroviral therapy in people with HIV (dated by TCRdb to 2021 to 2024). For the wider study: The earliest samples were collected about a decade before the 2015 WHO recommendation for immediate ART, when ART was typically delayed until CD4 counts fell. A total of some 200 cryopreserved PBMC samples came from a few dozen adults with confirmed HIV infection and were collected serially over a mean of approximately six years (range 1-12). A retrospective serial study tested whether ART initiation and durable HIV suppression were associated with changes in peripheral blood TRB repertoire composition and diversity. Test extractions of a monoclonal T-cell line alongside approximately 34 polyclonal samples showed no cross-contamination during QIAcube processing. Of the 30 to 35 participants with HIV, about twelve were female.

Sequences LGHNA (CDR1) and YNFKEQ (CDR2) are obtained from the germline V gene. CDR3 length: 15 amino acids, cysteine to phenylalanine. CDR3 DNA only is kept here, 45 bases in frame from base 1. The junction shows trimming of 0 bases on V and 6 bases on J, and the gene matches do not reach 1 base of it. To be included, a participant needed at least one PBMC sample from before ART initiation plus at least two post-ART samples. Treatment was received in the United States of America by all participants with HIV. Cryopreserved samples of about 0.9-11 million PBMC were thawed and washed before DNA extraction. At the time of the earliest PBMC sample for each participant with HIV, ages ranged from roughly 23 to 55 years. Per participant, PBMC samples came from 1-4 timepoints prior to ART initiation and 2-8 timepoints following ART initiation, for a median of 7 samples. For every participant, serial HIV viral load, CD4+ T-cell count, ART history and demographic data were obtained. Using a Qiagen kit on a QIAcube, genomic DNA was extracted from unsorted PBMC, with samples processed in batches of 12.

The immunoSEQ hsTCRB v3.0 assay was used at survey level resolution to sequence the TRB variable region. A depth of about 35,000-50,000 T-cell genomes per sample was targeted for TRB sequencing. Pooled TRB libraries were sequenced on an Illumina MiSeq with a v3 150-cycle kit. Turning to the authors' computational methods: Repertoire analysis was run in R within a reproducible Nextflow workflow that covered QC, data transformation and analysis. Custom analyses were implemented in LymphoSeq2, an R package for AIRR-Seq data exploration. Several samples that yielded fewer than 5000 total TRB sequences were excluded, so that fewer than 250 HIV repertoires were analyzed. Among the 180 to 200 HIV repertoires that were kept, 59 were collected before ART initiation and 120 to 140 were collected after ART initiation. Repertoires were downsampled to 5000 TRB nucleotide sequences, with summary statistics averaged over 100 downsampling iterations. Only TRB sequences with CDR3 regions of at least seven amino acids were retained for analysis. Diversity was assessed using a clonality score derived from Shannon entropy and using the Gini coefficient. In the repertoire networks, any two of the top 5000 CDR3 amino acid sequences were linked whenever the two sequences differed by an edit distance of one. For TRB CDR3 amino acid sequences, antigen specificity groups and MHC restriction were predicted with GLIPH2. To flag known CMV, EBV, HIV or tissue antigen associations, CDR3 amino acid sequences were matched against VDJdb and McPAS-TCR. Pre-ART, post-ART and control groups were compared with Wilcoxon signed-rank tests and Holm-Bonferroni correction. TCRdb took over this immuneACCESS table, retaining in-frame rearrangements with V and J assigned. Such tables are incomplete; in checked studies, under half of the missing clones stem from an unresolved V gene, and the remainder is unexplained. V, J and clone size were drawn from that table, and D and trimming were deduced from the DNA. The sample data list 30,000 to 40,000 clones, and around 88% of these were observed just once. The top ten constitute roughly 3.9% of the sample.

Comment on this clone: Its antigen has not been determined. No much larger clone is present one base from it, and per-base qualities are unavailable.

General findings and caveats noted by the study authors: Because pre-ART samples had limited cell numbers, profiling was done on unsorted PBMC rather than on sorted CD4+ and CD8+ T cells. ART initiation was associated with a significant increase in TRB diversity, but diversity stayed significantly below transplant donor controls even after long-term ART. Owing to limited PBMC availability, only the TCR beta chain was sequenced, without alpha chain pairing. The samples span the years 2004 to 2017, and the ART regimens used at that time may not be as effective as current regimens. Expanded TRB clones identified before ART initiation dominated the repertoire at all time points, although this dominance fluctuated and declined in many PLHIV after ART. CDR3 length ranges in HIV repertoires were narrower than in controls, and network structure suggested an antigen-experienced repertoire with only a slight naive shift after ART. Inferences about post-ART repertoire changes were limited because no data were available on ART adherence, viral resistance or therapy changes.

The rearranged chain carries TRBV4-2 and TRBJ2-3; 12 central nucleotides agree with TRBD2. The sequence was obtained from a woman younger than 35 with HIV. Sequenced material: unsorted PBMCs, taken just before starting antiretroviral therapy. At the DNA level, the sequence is TGTGCCAGCAGCCAAGATCTAGCGGGAGGGGATACGCAGTATTTT. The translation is CASSQDLAGGDTQYF.